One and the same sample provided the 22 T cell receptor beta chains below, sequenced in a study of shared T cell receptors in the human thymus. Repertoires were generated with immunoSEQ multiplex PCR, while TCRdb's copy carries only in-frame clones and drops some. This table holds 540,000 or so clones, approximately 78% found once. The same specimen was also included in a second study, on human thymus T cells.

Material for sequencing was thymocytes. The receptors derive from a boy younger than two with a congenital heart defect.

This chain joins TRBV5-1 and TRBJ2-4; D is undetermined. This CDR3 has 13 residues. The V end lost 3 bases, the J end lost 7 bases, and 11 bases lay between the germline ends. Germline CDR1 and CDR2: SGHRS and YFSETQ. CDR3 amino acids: CASSSGNGNIQYF. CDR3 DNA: TGCGCCAGCAGCTCGGGTAATGGGAACATTCAGTACTTC.

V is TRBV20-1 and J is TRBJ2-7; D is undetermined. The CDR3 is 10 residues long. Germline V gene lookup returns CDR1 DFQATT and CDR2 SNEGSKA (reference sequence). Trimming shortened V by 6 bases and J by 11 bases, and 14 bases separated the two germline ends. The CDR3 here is CSARLKSEYF. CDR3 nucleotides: TGCAGTGCACGACTCAAATCTGAGTACTTC.

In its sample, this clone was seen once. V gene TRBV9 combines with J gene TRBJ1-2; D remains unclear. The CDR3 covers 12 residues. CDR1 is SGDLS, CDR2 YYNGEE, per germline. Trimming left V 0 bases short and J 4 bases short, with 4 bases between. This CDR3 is CASSVVSYGYTF. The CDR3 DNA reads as TGTGCCAGCAGCGTAGTTAGCTATGGCTACACCTTC.

Here the CDR3 DNA reads TGTGCCAGCAGCTTAAATTTGGGGAGTGGCTACACCTTC. The encoded protein is CASSLNLGSGYTF. V is TRBV7-3 and J is TRBJ1-2; unclear D gene. The CDR3 contains 13 residues. The germline V gene encodes CDR1 SGHTA and CDR2 FQGTGA. V lost 1 base and J 7 bases, leaving 10 bases between the germline ends. The entire variable domain, with the rest obtained from reference TRBV7-3 and TRBJ1-2, is as follows: GAGVSQTPSNKVTEKGKYVELRCDPISGHTALYWYRQSLGQGPEFLIYFQGTGAADDSGLPNDRFFAVRPEGSVSTLKIQRTERGDSAVYLCASSLNLGSGYTFGSGTRLTVV.

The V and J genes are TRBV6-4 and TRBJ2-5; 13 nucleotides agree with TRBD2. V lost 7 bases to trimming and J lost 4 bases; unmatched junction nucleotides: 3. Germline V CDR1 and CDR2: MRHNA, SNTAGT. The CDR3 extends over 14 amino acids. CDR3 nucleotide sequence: TGTGCCAGCACCACTAGCGGGAGGGGAGAGACCCAGTACTTC. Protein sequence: CASTTSGRGETQYF.

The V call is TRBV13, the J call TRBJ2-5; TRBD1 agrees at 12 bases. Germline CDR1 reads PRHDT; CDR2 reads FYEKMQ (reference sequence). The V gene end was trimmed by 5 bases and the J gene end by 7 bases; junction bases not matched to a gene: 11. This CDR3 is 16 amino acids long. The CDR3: CASSQHRDRGLRTQYF. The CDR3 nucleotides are TGTGCCAGCAGCCAACATCGGGACAGGGGGCTGAGGACCCAGTACTTC.

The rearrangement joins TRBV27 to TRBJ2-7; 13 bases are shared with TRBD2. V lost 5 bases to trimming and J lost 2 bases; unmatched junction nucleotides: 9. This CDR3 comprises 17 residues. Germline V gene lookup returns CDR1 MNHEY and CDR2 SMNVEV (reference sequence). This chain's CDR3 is CASSGTSGTYLAYEQYF. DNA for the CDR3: TGTGCCAGCAGTGGGACTAGCGGGACCTATCTGGCCTACGAGCAGTACTTC.

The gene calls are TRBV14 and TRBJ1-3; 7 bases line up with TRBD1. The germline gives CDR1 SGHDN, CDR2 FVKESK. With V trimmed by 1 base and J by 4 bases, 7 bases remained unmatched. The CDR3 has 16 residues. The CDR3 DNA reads TGTGCCAGCAGCCAAGCGGATGCCAGGGGGGGAAACACCATATATTTT. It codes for CASSQADARGGNTIYF.

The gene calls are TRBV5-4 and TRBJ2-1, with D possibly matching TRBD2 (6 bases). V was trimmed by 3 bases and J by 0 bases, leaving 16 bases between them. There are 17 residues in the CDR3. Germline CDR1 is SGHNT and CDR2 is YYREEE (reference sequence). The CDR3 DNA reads TGTGCCAGCAGCTCAGGGACTTCTAAACTCTCCTACAATGAGCAGTTCTTC. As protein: CASSSGTSKLSYNEQFF.

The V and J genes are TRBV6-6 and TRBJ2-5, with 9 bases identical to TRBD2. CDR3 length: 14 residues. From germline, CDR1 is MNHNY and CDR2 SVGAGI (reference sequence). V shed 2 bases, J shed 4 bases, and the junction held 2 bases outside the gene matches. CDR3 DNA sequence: TGTGCCAGCAGTTACGGAGCGGGAGGAGAGACCCAGTACTTC. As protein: CASSYGAGGETQYF.

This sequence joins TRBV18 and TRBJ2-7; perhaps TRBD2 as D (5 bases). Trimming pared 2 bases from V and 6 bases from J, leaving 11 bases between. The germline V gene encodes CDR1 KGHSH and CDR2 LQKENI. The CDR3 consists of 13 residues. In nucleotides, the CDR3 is TGTGCCAGCTCACCAGGTTCGGGGAGCGAGCAGTACTTC. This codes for CASSPGSGSEQYF.

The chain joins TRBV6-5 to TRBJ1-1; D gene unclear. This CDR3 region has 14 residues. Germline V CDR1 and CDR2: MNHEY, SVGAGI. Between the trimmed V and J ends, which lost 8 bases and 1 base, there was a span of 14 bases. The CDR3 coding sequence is TGTGCCAGCTCGACGACAAAATCGAACACTGAAGCTTTCTTT. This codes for CASSTTKSNTEAFF.

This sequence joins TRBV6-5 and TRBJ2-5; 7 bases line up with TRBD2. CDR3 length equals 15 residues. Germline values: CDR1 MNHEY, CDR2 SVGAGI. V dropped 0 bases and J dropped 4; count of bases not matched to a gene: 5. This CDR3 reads CASSYSVGRAETQYF. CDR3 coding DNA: TGTGCCAGCAGTTACTCGGTAGGGAGGGCAGAGACCCAGTACTTC.

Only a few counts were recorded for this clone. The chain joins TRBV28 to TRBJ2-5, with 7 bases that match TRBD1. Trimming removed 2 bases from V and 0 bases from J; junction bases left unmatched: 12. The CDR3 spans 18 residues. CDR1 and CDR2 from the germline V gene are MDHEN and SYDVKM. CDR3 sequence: CASSLATSTGTYQETQYF. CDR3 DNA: TGTGCCAGCAGTTTAGCTACCTCGACAGGGACATACCAAGAGACCCAGTACTTC. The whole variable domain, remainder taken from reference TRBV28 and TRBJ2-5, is DVKVTQSSRYLVKRTGEKVFLECVQDMDHENMFWYRQDPGLGLRLIYFSYDVKMKEKGDIPEGYSVSREKKERFSLILESASTNQTSMYLCASSLATSTGTYQETQYFGPGTRLLVL.

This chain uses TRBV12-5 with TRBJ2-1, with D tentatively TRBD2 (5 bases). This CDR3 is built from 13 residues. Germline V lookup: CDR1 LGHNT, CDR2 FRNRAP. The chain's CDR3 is CAPPPSLHNEQFF. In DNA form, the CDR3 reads TGTGCCCCGCCCCCTAGCCTCCACAATGAGCAGTTCTTC.

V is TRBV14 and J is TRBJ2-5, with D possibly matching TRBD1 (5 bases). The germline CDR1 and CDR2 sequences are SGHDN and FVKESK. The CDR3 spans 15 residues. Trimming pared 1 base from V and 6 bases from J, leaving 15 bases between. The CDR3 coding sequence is TGTGCCAGCAGCCAAGGAACAAGAGCAGGGAAGACCCAGTACTTC. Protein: CASSQGTRAGKTQYF.

The CDR3 region is CASSERRAEGYTF. As DNA, the CDR3 is TGTGCCAGCAGTGAACGCAGGGCGGAAGGCTACACCTTC. The rearrangement links TRBV6-1 to TRBJ1-2; D is possibly TRBD1 (5 bases). The ends were cut back, 2 bases at V and 8 bases at J, with 12 bases in the middle. From germline, CDR1 is MNHNS and CDR2 SASEGT. CDR3 length equals 13 residues.

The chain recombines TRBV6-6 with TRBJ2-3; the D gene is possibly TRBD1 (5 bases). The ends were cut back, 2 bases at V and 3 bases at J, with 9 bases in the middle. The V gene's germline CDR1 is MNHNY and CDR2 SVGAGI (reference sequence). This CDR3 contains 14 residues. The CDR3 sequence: CASSYDSQTDTQYF. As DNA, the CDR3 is TGTGCCAGCAGTTACGACAGCCAGACAGATACGCAGTATTTT.

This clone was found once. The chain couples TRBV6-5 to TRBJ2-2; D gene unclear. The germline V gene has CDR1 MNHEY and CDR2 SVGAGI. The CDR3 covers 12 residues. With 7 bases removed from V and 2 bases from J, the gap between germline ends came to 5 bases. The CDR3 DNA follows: TGTGCCAGCACCCAAAACACCGGGGAGCTGTTTTTT. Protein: CASTQNTGELFF.

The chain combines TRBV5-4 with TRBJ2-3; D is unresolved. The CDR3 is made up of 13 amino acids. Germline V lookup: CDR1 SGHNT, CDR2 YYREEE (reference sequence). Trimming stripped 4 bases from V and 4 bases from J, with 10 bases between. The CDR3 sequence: CASSRSPADTQYF. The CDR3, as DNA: TGTGCCAGCAGCCGAAGTCCGGCAGATACGCAGTATTTT.

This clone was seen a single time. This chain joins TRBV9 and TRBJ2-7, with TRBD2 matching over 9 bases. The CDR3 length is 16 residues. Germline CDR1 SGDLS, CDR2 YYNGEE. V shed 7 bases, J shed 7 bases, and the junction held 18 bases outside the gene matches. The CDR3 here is CASSHSRAGGPREQYF. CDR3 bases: TGTGCCAGCTCCCATAGTAGGGCGGGAGGGCCGCGGGAGCAGTACTTC.

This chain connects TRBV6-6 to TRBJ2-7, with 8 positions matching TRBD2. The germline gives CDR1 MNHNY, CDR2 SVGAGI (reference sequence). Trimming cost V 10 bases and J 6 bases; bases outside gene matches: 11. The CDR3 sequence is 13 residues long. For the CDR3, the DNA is TGTGCCACGCAGGCAGGACTAGCAGGCGAGCAGTACTTC. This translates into CATQAGLAGEQYF.